This entry lists 17 T cell receptor beta chains sequenced from one sample in a study of blood T cell repertoires in COVID-19. Produced via immunoSEQ multiplex PCR; TCRdb's table is partial and in-frame only. The sample includes about 24,000 clones, approximately 89% of them seen just once. Sequences were obtained from peripheral blood. The source is a human donor in a cohort sampled during active COVID-19.

The chain links TRBV9 to TRBJ2-5; 7 nucleotides agree with TRBD1. Germline V gene lookup returns CDR1 SGDLS and CDR2 YYNGEE. There are 14 residues in the CDR3. V lost 4 bases and J lost 2; bases outside the gene matches: 5. CDR3 protein: CASSQTGAQETQYF. CDR3 coding DNA: TGTGCCAGCAGCCAAACAGGGGCTCAAGAGACCCAGTACTTC. Based on the CDR3 plus reference TRBV9 and TRBJ2-5, the full variable domain is DSGVTQTPKHLITATGQRVTLRCSPRSGDLSVYWYQQSLDQGLQFLIQYYNGEERAKGNILERFSAQQFPDLHSELNLSSLELGDSALYFCASSQTGAQETQYFGPGTRLLVL.

A remark on this clone: At one end, the junction sequence differs from germline, possibly due to a read error. V usage is TRBV20-1 and J usage is TRBJ2-3; D unresolved. Germline CDR1 reads DFQATT; CDR2 reads SNEGSKA (reference sequence). The CDR3 is made up of 9 amino acids. CDR3 sequence reads: CSAAPKSPF. As DNA, the CDR3 is TGCAGTGCTGCGCCGAAGAGCCCCTTT.

This clone was seen a single time. J is TRBJ2-6 and V is TRBV21-1; the listed D gene, TRBD1, was not tested against the DNA. TRBV21-1 is designated a pseudogene. This CDR3 spans 18 amino acids. CDR3 bases: TGTGCCAGCAGCAAAGTTTGGAAGGATGGGCCTGGGGCCAACGTCCTGACTTTC. It codes for CASSKVWKDGPGANVLTF.

The chain uses TRBV3-1 (or the pseudogene TRBV3-2) and TRBJ2-3; maybe TRBD1 (5 bases). The germline gives CDR1 LGHDT, CDR2 YNNKEL (reference sequence). V lost 2 bases, J lost 5 bases, and 20 bases lay in between. The CDR3 is made up of 17 amino acids. DNA of the CDR3: TGTGCCAGCAGCCAAACGGTCAGGGCAATTTGTAGAGATACGCAGTATTTT. Protein: CASSQTVRAICRDTQYF.

The chain links TRBV5-6 to TRBJ2-1, with D possibly TRBD1 on 5 matching bases. Trimming took off 4 bases at V and 5 bases at J, with 7 bases between the two ends. This CDR3 contains 12 residues. Germline V gene sequence: CDR1 SGHDT, CDR2 YYEEEE. This CDR3 is CASSQQDNEQFF. CDR3 DNA: TGTGCCAGCAGCCAACAGGACAATGAGCAGTTCTTC. Drawing the rest from reference TRBV5-6 and TRBJ2-1, the complete variable domain is DAGVTQSPTHLIKTRGQQVTLRCSPKSGHDTVSWYQQALGQGPQFIFQYYEEEERQRGNFPDRFSGHQFPNYSSELNVNALLLGDSALYLCASSQQDNEQFFGPGTRLTVL.

The chain uses TRBV9 and TRBJ2-3; possible D gene TRBD2, 7 bases. V dropped 0 bases and J dropped 5 bases, with 13 bases sitting between them. Germline loops: CDR1 SGDLS, CDR2 YYNGEE. The CDR3 sequence is 15 residues long. The CDR3 loop is CASSVVGGALDTQYF. The CDR3 coding sequence is TGTGCCAGCAGCGTAGTAGGGGGGGCCTTAGATACGCAGTATTTT.

The J gene is TRBJ1-1, the V gene TRBV7-2; a possible D gene is TRBD1 (6 bases). CDR3 length: 13 residues. V lost 8 bases and J lost 0, with 10 bases in between. Looked up from germline, CDR1 is SGHTA and CDR2 is FQGNSA. CDR3 amino acids: CASGTGMNTEAFF. In DNA form, the CDR3 reads TGTGCCAGCGGAACAGGGATGAACACTGAAGCTTTCTTT.

The V gene is TRBV2, the J gene TRBJ2-5; 8 nucleotides match TRBD2. The junction had 10 bases not matched to a gene; V was cut back by 4 bases and J by 3 bases. CDR1 and CDR2 (germline): SNHLY, FYNNEI. This CDR3 region has 16 residues. The CDR3 loop is CASSGGFGRAEETQYF. The CDR3 coding sequence is TGTGCCAGCAGTGGAGGCTTCGGGAGGGCCGAAGAGACCCAGTACTTC.

This clone was observed once. The chain employs TRBV4-1 and TRBJ1-4, with TRBD1 as a possible D gene (6 bases). Trimming pared 5 bases from V and 6 bases from J, leaving 16 bases between. The V gene's germline CDR1 is MGHRA and CDR2 YSYEKL. CDR3 length: 15 amino acids. CDR3 nucleotides: TGCGCCAGCAGCAAAGCCGGGGGGCAGGATGAAAAACTGTTTTTT. This translates into CASSKAGGQDEKLFF.

The rearrangement uses TRBV5-1 and TRBJ2-3; 9 positions agree with TRBD1. The junction had 2 bases not matched to a gene; V was cut back by 3 bases and J by 0 bases. Germline-derived CDR1 and CDR2 are SGHRS and YFSETQ. CDR3 length: 15 amino acids. The CDR3 reads CASSYRGPSTDTQYF. CDR3 DNA: TGCGCCAGCAGCTACAGGGGGCCTAGCACAGATACGCAGTATTTT.

The rearrangement links TRBV7-9 to TRBJ1-2; a weak D match, TRBD1 (6 bases). The germline V gene has CDR1 SEHNR and CDR2 FQNEAQ (reference sequence). CDR3 length: 12 amino acids. Trimming cost V 4 bases and J 7 bases, with 10 bases left between them. CDR3 sequence: CASSSWGLGYTF. CDR3 DNA sequence: TGTGCCAGCAGCTCGTGGGGGCTTGGCTACACCTTC.

The V gene is TRBV5-5, the J gene TRBJ1-1, with 8 positions matching TRBD1. Trimming at V came to 3 bases and at J to 13 bases, leaving 8 bases not matched to a gene. The length of the CDR3 is 12 residues. Germline V gene data show CDR1 as SGHKS and CDR2 as YYEKEE (reference sequence). CDR3 amino acids: CASSYSGTGSFF. The CDR3 DNA is TGTGCCAGCAGCTACTCCGGGACAGGAAGTTTCTTT.

The CDR3 DNA is TGTGCCAGCAGCCTCGGAGACTCCTACGAGCAGTACTTC. It is translated as CASSLGDSYEQYF. The V call is TRBV11-2, the J call TRBJ2-7; D call uncertain. The CDR3 sequence is 13 residues long. V was cut by 5 bases and J by 0 bases, with 8 bases left in between. Germline V gene data show CDR1 as SGHAT and CDR2 as FQNNGV.

CDR3 bases: TGTGCCAGCAGCTCCGAGTCGGGCGAGCAGTACTTC. This translates into CASSSESGEQYF. V is TRBV11-3 and J is TRBJ2-7, with D unclear. Trimming cost V 4 bases and J 6 bases, with 10 bases left between them. The CDR3 covers 12 residues. Germline-derived CDR1 and CDR2 are SGHNT and YENEEA.

V and J are TRBV7-9 and TRBJ1-4, with D possibly TRBD1 on 6 matching bases. Trimming left V 8 bases short and J 8 bases short, with 21 bases between. The CDR3 is made up of 15 amino acids. CDR1 is SEHNR, CDR2 FQNEAQ, per germline (reference sequence). The CDR3 spells CASQAPQGHLEKLFF. DNA for the CDR3: TGTGCCAGCCAAGCCCCCCAGGGGCACCTGGAAAAACTGTTTTTT.

The rearrangement links TRBV9 to TRBJ1-2, with 9 bases lining up with TRBD1. This CDR3 comprises 14 residues. V lost 3 bases to trimming and J lost 2 bases; unmatched junction nucleotides: 2. Germline CDR1 reads SGDLS; CDR2 reads YYNGEE. Written as DNA, the CDR3 is TGTGCCAGCAGCGCCGGACAGGGGAACTATGGCTACACCTTC. It encodes CASSAGQGNYGYTF.

The gene calls are TRBV2 and TRBJ1-5, with TRBD1 matching 10 bases. The CDR3 contains 17 residues. Germline loops: CDR1 SNHLY, CDR2 FYNNEI. The V segment lost 6 bases and the J segment 5 bases; nucleotides outside the gene matches: 13. The CDR3 loop is CASRGNPGQGQHQPQHF. CDR3 coding DNA: TGTGCCAGCAGGGGAAATCCGGGACAGGGGCAGCATCAGCCCCAGCATTTT.